This TCR beta chain is drawn from a study of blood T cell repertoires in COVID-19. TCRdb's table, derived via immunoSEQ multiplex PCR, lists solely in-frame clones and lacks some. The data show about 50,000 clones, 79% seen once. CDR3 length equals 17 residues. V was pared by 5 bases and J by 0 bases, with 17 bases between. CDR1 KGHSH and CDR2 LQKENI come from the germline V gene. The J gene is TRBJ2-1, the V gene TRBV18; tentatively, D is TRBD2 (6 bases). Specimen: peripheral blood. This receptor was taken from a man between 65 and 79 years old with acute or convalescent COVID-19. CDR3 nucleotides: TGTGCCAGCTCATATGCGCGGGGCCAGCTCTCCTACAATGAGCAGTTCTTC. Its translation: CASSYARGQLSYNEQFF.